Listed here are 18 T cell receptor beta chains from one sample, sequenced in a study of blood T cells in healthy people across ages. A J-beta primer mix and a sample-barcoded 5' primer were used in a second PCR of about 6 to 12 cycles. TCRdb processed the 5' RACE reads anew with MiXCR; each CDR3 protein has one entry. This sample carries 950,000 to 1,200,000 distinct CDR3 sequences, about two fifths of them seen once, and the ten largest clones take about an eighth. Sequencing input: blood. These receptors came from a man between 18 and 35 years old in good health.

The V gene is TRBV6-1, the J gene TRBJ2-3, with 9 bases lining up with TRBD2. V was pared by 4 bases and J by 0 bases, with 5 bases of the junction left unmatched. Per the germline V gene, CDR1 is MNHNS and CDR2 is SASEGT. This CDR3 region has 16 residues. The CDR3 DNA sequence: TGTGCCAGCAGTGGCGCGGGGGGGGCAAGCACAGATACGCAGTATTTT. Amino acids: CASSGAGGASTDTQYF.

This chain uses TRBV9 with TRBJ1-2; D might be TRBD1 (5 bases). The germline V gene encodes CDR1 SGDLS and CDR2 YYNGEE. The V and J ends lost 4 bases and 10 bases respectively, with 14 bases between them. This CDR3 has 12 residues. The chain's CDR3 is CASSLTTDAYTF. The CDR3 DNA follows: TGTGCCAGCAGCTTAACGACAGATGCCTACACCTTC.

This clonotype was detected only a few times. The chain carries TRBV20-1 and TRBJ2-1; maybe TRBD2 (6 bases). The CDR3 length is 18 residues. Germline-derived CDR1 and CDR2 are DFQATT and SNEGSKA (reference sequence). The ends were cut back, 0 bases at V and 0 bases at J, with 18 bases in the middle. CDR3 region: CSARDEASAPSSYNEQFF. CDR3 DNA sequence: TGCAGTGCTAGAGATGAGGCTAGCGCGCCCAGCTCCTACAATGAGCAGTTCTTC.

The CDR3 DNA follows: TGCGCCAGCAGCCAAGATCTTCGACCTTCCCATATTAACACCGGGGAGCTGTTTTTT. Translated, it gives CASSQDLRPSHINTGELFF. The rearrangement joins TRBV4-1 to TRBJ2-2; D is unclear. V was shortened by 0 bases and J by 2 bases, with 19 bases between the two germline ends. CDR1 MGHRA and CDR2 YSYEKL come from the germline V gene. The CDR3 has 19 residues.

The chain combines TRBV9 with TRBJ2-7; possibly TRBD1 or TRBD2 for D (5 bases each). The CDR3 sequence is 14 residues long. Germline V lookup: CDR1 SGDLS, CDR2 YYNGEE. V lost 3 bases to trimming and J lost 3 bases, with 13 bases between them. CDR3 coding DNA: TGTGCCAGCAGCGCCGGGACGGGGAACTACGAGCAGTACTTC. Its translation: CASSAGTGNYEQYF.

V and J are TRBV7-9 and TRBJ2-3; D ambiguous. This CDR3 region has 15 residues. Germline CDR1 is SEHNR and CDR2 is FQNEAQ (reference sequence). V was cut by 2 bases and J by 3 bases, with 12 bases left in between. The CDR3 DNA reads as TGTGCCAGCAGCTTATATTGGGCGGAAACAGATACGCAGTATTTT. Its translation: CASSLYWAETDTQYF.

This clonotype was counted a few times. This chain links TRBV9 with TRBJ2-4; no firm D call. This CDR3 has 14 amino acids. Trimming pared 0 bases from V and 9 bases from J, leaving 13 bases between. In germline, CDR1 is SGDLS, CDR2 YYNGEE. The CDR3 DNA sequence: TGTGCCAGCAGCGTAGAGGGCTCGGTGAGCATTCAGTACTTC. The encoded protein is CASSVEGSVSIQYF.

The chain links TRBV3-1 to TRBJ1-5; a weak D match, TRBD1 (5 bases). With 2 bases removed from V and 1 base from J, the gap between germline ends came to 9 bases. CDR3 length: 15 amino acids. CDR1 and CDR2 from the germline V gene are LGHDT and YNNKEL (reference sequence). DNA of the CDR3: TGTGCCAGCAGCCAATCGGGGGTAAGCAATCAGCCCCAGCATTTT. Amino acid sequence: CASSQSGVSNQPQHF.

V gene TRBV7-2 combines with J gene TRBJ1-1; D ambiguous. CDR1 is SGHTA and CDR2 is FQGNSA in the germline V gene. The V end lost 0 bases, the J end lost 0 bases, and 8 bases lay between the germline ends. This CDR3 has 15 amino acids. CDR3 region: CASSLAPGVNTEAFF. The CDR3 coding sequence is TGTGCCAGCAGCTTAGCCCCGGGAGTGAACACTGAAGCTTTCTTT.

Only a few counts were recorded for this clonotype. The chain joins TRBV7-2 to TRBJ2-7; D call uncertain. The V gene's germline CDR1 is SGHTA and CDR2 FQGNSA. The CDR3 is 13 amino acids. Trimming pared 6 bases from V and 0 bases from J, leaving 9 bases between. CDR3: CASSVLSSYEQYF. CDR3 in DNA: TGTGCCAGCAGTGTCCTTAGCTCCTACGAGCAGTACTTC. The full variable domain, rest sourced from reference TRBV7-2 and TRBJ2-7, is GAGVSQSPSNKVTEKGKDVELRCDPISGHTALYWYRQSLGQGLEFLIYFQGNSAPDKSGLPSDRFSAERTGGSVSTLTIQRTQQEDSAVYLCASSVLSSYEQYFGPGTRLTVT.

The rearrangement links TRBV9 to TRBJ1-5; no clear D. CDR1 SGDLS and CDR2 YYNGEE come from the germline V gene. V lost 5 bases, J lost 3 bases, and 15 bases lay in between. This CDR3 comprises 15 residues. The CDR3 region has the DNA TGTGCCAGCAGTCCGATGGGAGGAACCAATCAGCCCCAGCATTTT. It yields the protein CASSPMGGTNQPQHF.

The gene calls are TRBV20-1 and TRBJ2-5; D is tentatively TRBD1 or TRBD2 (5 bases each). The V end was cut by 6 bases, the J end by 1 base, with 15 bases between. Looked up from germline, CDR1 is DFQATT and CDR2 is SNEGSKA (reference sequence). The CDR3 spans 14 residues. This CDR3 reads CSAYWGFGQETQYF. The CDR3, as DNA: TGCAGTGCCTATTGGGGGTTTGGCCAAGAGACCCAGTACTTC.

The chain couples TRBV27 to TRBJ2-1; the D is unclear. Trimming cost V 5 bases and J 0 bases, with 29 bases left between them. Germline V CDR1 and CDR2: MNHEY, SMNVEV (reference sequence). This CDR3 is built from 21 residues. The CDR3 sequence: CASSPYWHYSTVRSSYNEQFF. The CDR3 DNA sequence: TGTGCCAGCAGTCCATATTGGCACTACTCCACAGTCCGAAGCTCCTACAATGAGCAGTTCTTC.

This clonotype was detected a few times. The chain has TRBV9 and TRBJ2-1; 9 nucleotides line up with TRBD1. The germline V gene has CDR1 SGDLS and CDR2 YYNGEE. The V segment lost 1 base and the J segment 6 bases; nucleotides outside the gene matches: 8. This CDR3 spans 16 amino acids. CDR3 protein: CASSVNPGQGSNEQFF. DNA for the CDR3: TGTGCCAGCAGCGTAAACCCGGGACAGGGAAGCAATGAGCAGTTCTTC.

This chain uses TRBV7-9 with TRBJ2-7; tentative D call: TRBD1 (7 bases). The CDR3 has 14 residues. Trimming pared 5 bases from V and 3 bases from J, leaving 14 bases between. CDR1 is SEHNR and CDR2 is FQNEAQ in the germline V gene (reference sequence). The CDR3 DNA follows: TGTGCCAGCAGCCCTCAGGGGGGTCGCTACGAGCAGTACTTC. This sequence encodes CASSPQGGRYEQYF.

The chain recombines TRBV5-1 with TRBJ2-3, with unresolved D. The CDR3 consists of 14 residues. Germline-derived CDR1 and CDR2 are SGHRS and YFSETQ. The V gene lost 4 bases and the J gene lost 2 bases, with 11 bases spanning the gap. In nucleotides, the CDR3 is TGCGCCAGCAGCCTACTAATCTCCACAGATACGCAGTATTTT. It encodes CASSLLISTDTQYF.

The chain couples TRBV7-2 to TRBJ1-3; unclear D gene. V dropped 3 bases and J dropped 6 bases, with 9 bases sitting between them. Germline-derived CDR1 and CDR2 are SGHTA and FQGNSA. This CDR3 spans 13 amino acids. The CDR3 nucleotides read TGTGCCAGCAGCTTTAGGCAGGAAAACACCATATATTTT. Translating gives CASSFRQENTIYF.

Turning to this clonotype: A much larger clone differs by one base, so this may be a read error. This sequence joins TRBV9 and TRBJ1-2, with D hard to call. This CDR3 comprises 14 residues. Germline lookup yields CDR1 SGDLS and CDR2 YYNGEE. The CDR3 coding sequence is TGTGCCGGCAGCGTAGGCAGGCCCTTCTATGGCTACACCTTC. This translates into CAGSVGRPFYGYTF.